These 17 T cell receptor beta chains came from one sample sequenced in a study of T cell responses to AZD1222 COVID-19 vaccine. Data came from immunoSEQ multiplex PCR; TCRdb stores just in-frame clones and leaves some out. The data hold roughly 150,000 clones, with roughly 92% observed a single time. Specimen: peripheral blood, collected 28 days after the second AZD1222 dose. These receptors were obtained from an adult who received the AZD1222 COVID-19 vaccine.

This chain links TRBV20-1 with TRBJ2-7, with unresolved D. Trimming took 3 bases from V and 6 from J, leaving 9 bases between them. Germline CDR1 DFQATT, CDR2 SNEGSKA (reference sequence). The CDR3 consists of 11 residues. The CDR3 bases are TGCAGTGCTAGGTTAGGTTTCGAGCAGTACTTC. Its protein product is CSARLGFEQYF.

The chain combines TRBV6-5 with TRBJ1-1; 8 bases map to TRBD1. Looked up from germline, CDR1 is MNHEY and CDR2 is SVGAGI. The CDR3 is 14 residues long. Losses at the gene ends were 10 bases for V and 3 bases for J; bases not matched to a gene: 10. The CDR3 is CAIPTGVVDTEAFF. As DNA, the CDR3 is TGTGCCATCCCGACAGGGGTGGTAGACACTGAAGCTTTCTTT.

CDR3: CASRLPTTGTLLYGYTF. In DNA form, the CDR3 reads TGTGCAAGTCGCTTACCTACGACAGGGACCCTTCTTTATGGCTACACCTTC. The chain has TRBV12-2 and TRBJ1-2; TRBD1, the table's D call, was not compared with the DNA. TRBV12-2 counts as a pseudogene. There are 17 residues in the CDR3.

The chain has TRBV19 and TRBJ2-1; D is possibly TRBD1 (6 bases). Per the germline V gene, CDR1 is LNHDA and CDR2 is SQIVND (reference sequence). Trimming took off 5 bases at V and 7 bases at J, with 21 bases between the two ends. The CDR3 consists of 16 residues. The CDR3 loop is CASSPRYGGFLNEQFF. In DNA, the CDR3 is TGTGCCAGTAGTCCAAGGTATGGGGGCTTTTTAAATGAGCAGTTCTTC.

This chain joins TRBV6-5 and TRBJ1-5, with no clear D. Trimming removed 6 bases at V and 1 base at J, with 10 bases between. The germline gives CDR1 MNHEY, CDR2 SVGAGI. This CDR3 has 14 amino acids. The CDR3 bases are TGTGCCAGCAGAGCGGGGATGAGCAATCAGCCCCAGCATTTT. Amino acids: CASRAGMSNQPQHF.

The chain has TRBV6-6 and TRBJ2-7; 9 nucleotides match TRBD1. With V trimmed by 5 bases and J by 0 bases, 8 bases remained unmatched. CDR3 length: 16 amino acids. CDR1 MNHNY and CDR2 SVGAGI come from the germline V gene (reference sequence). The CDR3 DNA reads TGTGCCAGCAGTACCTCCGAACAGGGGGCCTCCTACGAGCAGTACTTC. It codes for CASSTSEQGASYEQYF.

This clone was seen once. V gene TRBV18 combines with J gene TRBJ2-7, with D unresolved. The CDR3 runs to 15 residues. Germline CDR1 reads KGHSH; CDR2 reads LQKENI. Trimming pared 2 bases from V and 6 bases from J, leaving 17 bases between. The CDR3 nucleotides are TGTGCCAGCTCACCAGTCGGGCAGGCACTGGCCGAGCAGTACTTC. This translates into CASSPVGQALAEQYF.

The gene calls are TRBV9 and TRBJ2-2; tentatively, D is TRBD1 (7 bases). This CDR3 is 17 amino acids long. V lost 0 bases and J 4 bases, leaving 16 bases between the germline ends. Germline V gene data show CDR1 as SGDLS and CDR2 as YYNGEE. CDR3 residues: CASSVDAAQGGTGELFF. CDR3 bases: TGTGCCAGCAGCGTAGACGCGGCCCAGGGGGGCACCGGGGAGCTGTTTTTT.

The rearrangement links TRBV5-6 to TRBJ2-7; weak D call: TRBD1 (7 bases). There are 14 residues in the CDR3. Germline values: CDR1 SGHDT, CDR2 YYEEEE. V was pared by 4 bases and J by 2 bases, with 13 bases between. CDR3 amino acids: CASSGTGQAYEQYF. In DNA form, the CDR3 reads TGTGCCAGCAGCGGGACTGGACAGGCCTACGAGCAGTACTTC.

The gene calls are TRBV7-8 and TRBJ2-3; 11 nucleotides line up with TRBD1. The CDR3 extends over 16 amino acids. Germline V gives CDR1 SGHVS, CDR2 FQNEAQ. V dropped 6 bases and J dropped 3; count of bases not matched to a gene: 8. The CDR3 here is CASRTTGQGATDTQYF. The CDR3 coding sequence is TGTGCCAGCAGAACGACCGGACAGGGGGCAACAGATACGCAGTATTTT.

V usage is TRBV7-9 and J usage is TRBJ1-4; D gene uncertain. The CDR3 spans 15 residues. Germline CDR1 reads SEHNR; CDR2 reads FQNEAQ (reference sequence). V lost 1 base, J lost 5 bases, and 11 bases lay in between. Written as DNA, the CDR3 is TGTGCCAGCAGCTTAGTTTCCGGACGAAATGAAAAACTGTTTTTT. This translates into CASSLVSGRNEKLFF.

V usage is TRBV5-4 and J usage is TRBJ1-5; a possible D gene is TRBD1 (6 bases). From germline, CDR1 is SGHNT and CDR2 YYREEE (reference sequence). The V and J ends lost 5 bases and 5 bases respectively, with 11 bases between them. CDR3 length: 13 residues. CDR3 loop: CASSTGLHQPQHF. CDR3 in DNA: TGTGCCAGCAGTACAGGGCTCCATCAGCCCCAGCATTTT.

The CDR3 is CASSSGTGKNSPLHF. The CDR3 DNA reads as TGTGCCAGCAGTTCCGGGACAGGCAAAAATTCACCCCTCCACTTT. This sequence joins TRBV28 and TRBJ1-6, with 8 positions matching TRBD1. V lost 4 bases, J lost 7 bases, and 6 bases stayed unmatched. The CDR3 is 15 amino acids. Germline loops: CDR1 MDHEN, CDR2 SYDVKM.

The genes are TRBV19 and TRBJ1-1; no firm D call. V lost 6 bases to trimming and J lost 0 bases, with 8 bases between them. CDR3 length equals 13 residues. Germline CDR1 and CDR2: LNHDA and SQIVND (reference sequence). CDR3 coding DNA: TGTGCCAGTAGCCAACAGATGAACACTGAAGCTTTCTTT. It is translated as CASSQQMNTEAFF.

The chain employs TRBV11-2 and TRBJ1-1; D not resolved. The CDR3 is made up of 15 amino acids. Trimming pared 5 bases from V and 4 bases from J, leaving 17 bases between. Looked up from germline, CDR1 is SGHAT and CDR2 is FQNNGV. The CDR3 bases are TGTGCCAGCAGCCTATTTGTTGGCAAGTTCACTGAAGCTTTCTTT. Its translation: CASSLFVGKFTEAFF.

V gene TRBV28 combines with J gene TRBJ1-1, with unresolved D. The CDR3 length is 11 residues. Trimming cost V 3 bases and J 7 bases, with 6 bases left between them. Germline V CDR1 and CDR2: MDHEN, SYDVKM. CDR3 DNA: TGTGCCAGCAGTTTGACACTTGAAGCTTTCTTT. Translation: CASSLTLEAFF.

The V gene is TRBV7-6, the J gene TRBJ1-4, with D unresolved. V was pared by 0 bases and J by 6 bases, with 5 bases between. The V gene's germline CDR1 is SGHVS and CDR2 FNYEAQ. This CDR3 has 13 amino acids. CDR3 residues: CASSLAWDEKLFF. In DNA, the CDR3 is TGTGCCAGCAGCTTAGCGTGGGATGAAAAACTGTTTTTT.